This entry lists 20 T cell receptor beta chains sequenced from one sample in a study of Graves' ophthalmopathy and Graves' hyperthyroidism. RNA served as the template for amplifying TCR beta CDR3 regions. An initial RT-PCR round employing HTBI primers preceded a second-round multiplex PCR. TCRdb fed the multiplex PCR reads into MiXCR, producing one record per CDR3 protein. This table has under 800,000 distinct CDR3 sequences, about a fifth appearing once. Material for sequencing was peripheral blood. The source is a woman aged 18-35 years with stable Graves' hyperthyroidism. Some clones in this sample may be carry-over from other donors' samples.

This clonotype was seen repeatedly, ten times or more. The chain couples TRBV20-1 to TRBJ2-5; 9 positions match TRBD2. With V trimmed by 5 bases and J by 5 bases, 6 bases remained unmatched. The CDR3 sequence is 13 residues long. Germline loops: CDR1 DFQATT, CDR2 SNEGSKA (reference sequence). In DNA form, the CDR3 reads TGCAGTGCTTCTAGCGGGGATCTGGAGACCCAGTACTTC. Its protein product is CSASSGDLETQYF.

The chain recombines TRBV15 with TRBJ1-2, with D unresolved. The CDR3 has 13 residues. Germline CDR1 reads LNHNV; CDR2 reads YYDKDF (reference sequence). Trimming removed 0 bases from V and 3 bases from J, with 5 bases in between. DNA for the CDR3: TGTGCCACCAGCAGAGAGCTAGACTATGGCTACACCTTC. Encoded protein: CATSRELDYGYTF.

The genes are TRBV6-1 and TRBJ2-2; D not certain. The CDR3 extends over 16 amino acids. The ends were cut back, 7 bases at V and 0 bases at J, with 15 bases in the middle. Germline V gene lookup returns CDR1 MNHNS and CDR2 SASEGT. Here the CDR3 reads CASTLKAVANTGELFF. CDR3 nucleotides: TGTGCCAGCACCCTTAAGGCCGTCGCGAACACCGGGGAGCTGTTTTTT.

This clonotype was recorded many times. V is TRBV5-1 and J is TRBJ1-1; D is ambiguous. CDR1 and CDR2 (germline): SGHRS, YFSETQ. The V and J ends lost 5 bases and 5 bases respectively, with 13 bases between them. This CDR3 is 13 amino acids long. The CDR3 nucleotides read TGCGCCAGCAGTTTAGTCGAGGGAACTGAAGCTTTCTTT. Its translation: CASSLVEGTEAFF.

The rearrangement links TRBV7-3 to TRBJ2-2, with 9 bases identical to TRBD1. V lost 7 bases and J lost 3; bases outside the gene matches: 9. CDR3 length: 16 residues. Germline-derived CDR1 and CDR2 are SGHTA and FQGTGA. CDR3 in DNA: TGTGCCAGCACCAAACGGGGGGACAGGGACACCGGGGAGCTGTTTTTT. This gives the protein CASTKRGDRDTGELFF.

This clonotype occurred many times. V gene TRBV5-1 combines with J gene TRBJ1-5; possibly TRBD1 for D (5 bases). CDR1 is SGHRS, CDR2 YFSETQ, per germline. V lost 3 bases, J lost 5 bases, and 12 bases lay in between. The CDR3 is made up of 14 amino acids. The CDR3 DNA is TGCGCCAGCAGCTCCGGGGGACGGGATCAGCCCCAGCATTTT. Translated: CASSSGGRDQPQHF.

Concerning this clonotype itself: The germline gene is not matched at one end of the junction; a read error may be the cause. The chain recombines TRBV2 with TRBJ2-5; D gene unclear. CDR3 length: 13 amino acids. Germline V lookup: CDR1 SNHLY, CDR2 FYNNEI. Here the CDR3 reads CASSENTQGTQYF. The CDR3 bases are TGTGCCAGCAGTGAAAACACCCAAGGGACCCAGTACTTC.

The table lists this clonotype with many counts. The chain has TRBV30 and TRBJ1-1, with D tentatively TRBD1 (6 bases). The CDR3 has 12 amino acids. CDR1 is GTSNPN, CDR2 SVGIG, per germline (reference sequence). V lost 1 base and J lost 4, with 7 bases in between. CDR3 in amino acids: CAWSGTATEAFF. As DNA, the CDR3 is TGTGCCTGGAGTGGGACAGCCACTGAAGCTTTCTTT.

In its sample, this clonotype was seen a few times. The chain has TRBV6-2 or TRBV6-3 and TRBJ2-2; 7 positions match TRBD2. The CDR3 consists of 15 residues. Per the germline V gene, CDR1 is MNHEY and CDR2 is SVGEGT. The J segment lost 9 bases and the V segment lost 5 bases, leaving 12 bases of the junction unmatched. CDR3: CASSHGLGVARELFF. The CDR3 DNA is TGTGCCAGCAGTCACGGACTAGGGGTTGCCAGGGAGCTGTTTTTT.

In this sample, this clonotype turned up many times. This rearrangement joins TRBV12-3 or TRBV12-4 to TRBJ2-7; possible D gene TRBD1, 5 bases. The V and J ends lost 6 bases and 3 bases respectively, with 9 bases between them. The CDR3 runs 12 residues. The CDR3 nucleotides are TGTGCCAGCAGAATTGACAGCTACGAGCAGTACTTC. The encoded protein is CASRIDSYEQYF.

The rearrangement joins TRBV6-4 to TRBJ2-5; D possibly uses TRBD1 or TRBD2 (5 bases each). This CDR3 region has 11 residues. The V gene lost 3 bases and the J gene lost 13 bases, with 12 bases spanning the gap. Germline V gene lookup returns CDR1 MRHNA and CDR2 SNTAGT. CDR3 sequence reads: CASSDGPGPYF. The CDR3 bases are TGTGCCAGCAGTGATGGGCCGGGGCCGTACTTC.

This chain joins TRBV6-1 and TRBJ1-2; D ambiguous. CDR1 is MNHNS and CDR2 is SASEGT in the germline V gene. V lost 7 bases and J lost 5, with 11 bases in between. The CDR3 covers 12 residues. CDR3 nucleotides: TGTGCCAGCACCCGTTTGGGATATGGCTACACCTTC. As protein: CASTRLGYGYTF.

Turning to this clonotype: The junction departs from the called germline gene at one end, perhaps through a read error. The chain uses TRBV28 and TRBJ2-7; D assignment may be TRBD1 or TRBD2 (5 bases each). The CDR3 is made up of 13 amino acids. From germline, CDR1 is MDHEN and CDR2 SYDVKM. The CDR3 reads CATETGASYEHYF. The CDR3 DNA reads TGTGCCACCGAGACCGGGGCTTCCTACGAGCATTACTTC.

This clonotype was recorded at least ten times. The J gene is TRBJ2-5, the V gene TRBV15; TRBD1 matches at 9 bases. The germline V gene has CDR1 LNHNV and CDR2 YYDKDF (reference sequence). V lost 5 bases, J lost 4 bases, and 5 bases stayed unmatched. The CDR3 is made up of 14 amino acids. The CDR3 nucleotides are TGTGCCACCAGCTGGACAGGGGTACGAGAGACCCAGTACTTC. Residues: CATSWTGVRETQYF.

This clonotype occurred a few times. The chain employs TRBV18 and TRBJ1-2, with D possibly being TRBD1 (5 bases). Deletions cut 1 base from V and 7 bases from J, with 19 bases between. The germline gives CDR1 KGHSH, CDR2 LQKENI. There are 16 residues in the CDR3. CDR3: CASSPRRVQGLVGYTF. CDR3 nucleotides: TGTGCCAGCTCACCACGGCGAGTCCAGGGTTTGGTTGGCTACACCTTC. The entire variable domain, with the rest obtained from reference TRBV18 and TRBJ1-2, is as follows: NAGVMQNPRHLVRRRGQEARLRCSPMKGHSHVYWYRQLPEEGLKFMVYLQKENIIDESGMPKERFSAEFPKEGPSILRIQQVVRGDSAAYFCASSPRRVQGLVGYTFGSGTRLTVV.

The sample holds many counts of this clonotype. The V call is TRBV7-2, the J call TRBJ1-1, with 9 bases matching TRBD1. V shed 5 bases and J 1 base; nucleotides not matched to a gene: 8. The CDR3 has 16 residues. Germline V lookup: CDR1 SGHTA, CDR2 FQGNSA. The CDR3 nucleotides are TGTGCCAGCAGCCTCACAGGGGGCGATACGAACACTGAAGCTTTCTTT. Encoded protein: CASSLTGGDTNTEAFF.

This clonotype came up many times. The chain carries TRBV5-1 and TRBJ2-5, with 11 bases identical to TRBD2. This CDR3 region has 15 residues. Per the germline V gene, CDR1 is SGHRS and CDR2 is YFSETQ. V was clipped by 4 bases and J by 2 bases; unmatched bases: 4. DNA for the CDR3: TGCGCCAGCAGCCCACTAGCGGGAGTTCAAGAGACCCAGTACTTC. This translates into CASSPLAGVQETQYF.

V is TRBV20-1 and J is TRBJ2-7; D remains unclear. The germline V gene has CDR1 DFQATT and CDR2 SNEGSKA (reference sequence). V lost 6 bases to trimming and J lost 1 base, with 16 bases between them. The CDR3 has 14 residues. CDR3 coding DNA: TGCAGTGCCAGCCCCCAGCCACTTTCCTACGAGCAGTACTTC. This translates into CSASPQPLSYEQYF.

This clonotype was picked up many times. The chain employs TRBV9 and TRBJ2-7; 11 bases line up with TRBD2. J gave up 6 bases and V 0 bases, and 2 bases lay outside the gene matches. Germline-derived CDR1 and CDR2 are SGDLS and YYNGEE. The CDR3 totals 14 residues. CDR3 sequence: CASSVELAGAEQYF. The CDR3 coding sequence is TGTGCCAGCAGCGTAGAACTAGCGGGAGCCGAGCAGTACTTC.

This clonotype occurred many times. The genes are TRBV15 and TRBJ1-2; D possibly corresponds to TRBD1 (6 bases). Germline values: CDR1 LNHNV, CDR2 YYDKDF (reference sequence). The V end was cut by 2 bases, the J end by 8 bases, with 12 bases between. This CDR3 has 13 amino acids. The CDR3 is CATSRPGAGGYTF. The CDR3 DNA reads TGTGCCACCAGCAGACCAGGGGCTGGCGGCTACACCTTC.